This T cell receptor beta chain was identified in a study of blood T cell repertoires in COVID-19. Points on this clone: This sample includes further DNA sequences coding for the same CDR3.

As processed by the authors: Quantification of nucleated cells was approximated via reference gene primer amplification. TCRdb's table, derived via immunoSEQ multiplex PCR, lists solely in-frame clones and lacks some. D and trimming come from the DNA, and the V and J calls and clone size come from that table. The repertoire holds about 100,000 clones, with about 77% as singletons. Germline trimming cut 6 bases from V and 6 bases from J; bases unmatched to any gene: 1. CDR1 is MNHEY and CDR2 is SVGAGI in the germline V gene. This CDR3 has 13 residues. The chain combines TRBV6-5 with TRBJ1-6; 8 nucleotides line up with TRBD1. The receptor's source is a woman aged 70-85 years with acute or convalescent COVID-19. Sequencing was done on a sample of peripheral blood. Here the CDR3 DNA reads TGTGCCAGCAGAGGACAGGGTAATTCACCCCTCCACTTT. Its translation is CASRGQGNSPLHF.